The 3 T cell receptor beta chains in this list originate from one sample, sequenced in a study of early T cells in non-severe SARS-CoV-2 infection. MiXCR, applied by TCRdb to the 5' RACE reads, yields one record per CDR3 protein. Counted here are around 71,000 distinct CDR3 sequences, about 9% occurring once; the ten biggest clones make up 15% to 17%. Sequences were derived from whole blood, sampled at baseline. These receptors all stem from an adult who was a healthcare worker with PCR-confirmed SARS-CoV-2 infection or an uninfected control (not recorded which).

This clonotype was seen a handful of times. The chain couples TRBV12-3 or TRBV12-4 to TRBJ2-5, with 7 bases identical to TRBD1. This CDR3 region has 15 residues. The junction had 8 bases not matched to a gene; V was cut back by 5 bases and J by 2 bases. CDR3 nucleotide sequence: TGTGCCAGCAGTCTGACAGGGATTGGGCAAGAGACCCAGTACTTC. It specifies CASSLTGIGQETQYF.

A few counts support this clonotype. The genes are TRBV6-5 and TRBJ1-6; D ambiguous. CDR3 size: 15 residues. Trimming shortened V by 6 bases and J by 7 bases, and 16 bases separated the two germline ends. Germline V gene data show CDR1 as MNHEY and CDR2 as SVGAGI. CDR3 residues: CASSYRREPNSPLHF. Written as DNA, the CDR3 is TGTGCCAGCAGCTATCGCCGGGAGCCGAATTCACCCCTCCACTTT.

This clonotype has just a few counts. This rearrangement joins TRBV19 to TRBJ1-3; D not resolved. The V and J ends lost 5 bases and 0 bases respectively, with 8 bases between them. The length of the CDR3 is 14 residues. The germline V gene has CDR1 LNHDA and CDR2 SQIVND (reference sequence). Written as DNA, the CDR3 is TGTGCCAGTAGTGGTGGACGCTCTGGAAACACCATATATTTT. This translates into CASSGGRSGNTIYF.